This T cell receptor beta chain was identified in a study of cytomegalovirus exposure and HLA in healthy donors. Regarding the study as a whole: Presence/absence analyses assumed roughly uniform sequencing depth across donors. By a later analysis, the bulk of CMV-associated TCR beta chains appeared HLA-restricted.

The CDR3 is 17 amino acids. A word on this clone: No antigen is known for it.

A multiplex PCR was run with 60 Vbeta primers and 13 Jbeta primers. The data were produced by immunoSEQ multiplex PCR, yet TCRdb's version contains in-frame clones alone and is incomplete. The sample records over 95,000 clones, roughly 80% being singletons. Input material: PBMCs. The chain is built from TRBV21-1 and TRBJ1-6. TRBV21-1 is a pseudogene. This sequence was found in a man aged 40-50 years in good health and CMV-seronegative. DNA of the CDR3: TGTGCCAGCATGACGGGGGAGGGGAGCTCCTATAATTCACCCCTCCACTTT. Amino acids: CASMTGEGSSYNSPLHF.